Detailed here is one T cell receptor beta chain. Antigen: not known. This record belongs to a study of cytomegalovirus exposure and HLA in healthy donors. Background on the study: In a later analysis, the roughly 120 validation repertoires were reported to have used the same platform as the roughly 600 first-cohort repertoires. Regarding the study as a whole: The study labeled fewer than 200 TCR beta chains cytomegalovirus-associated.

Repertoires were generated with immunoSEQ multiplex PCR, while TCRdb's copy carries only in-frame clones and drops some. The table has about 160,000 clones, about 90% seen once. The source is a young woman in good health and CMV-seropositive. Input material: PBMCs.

CDR3 in amino acids: CASSYYGDTNTGELFF. As DNA, the CDR3 is TGTGCCAGCAGTTACTACGGGGACACTAACACCGGGGAGCTGTTTTTT. The V and J genes are TRBV6-6 and TRBJ2-2; perhaps TRBD1 as D (6 bases). Trimming shortened V by 1 base and J by 2 bases, and 11 bases separated the two germline ends. This CDR3 contains 16 residues. Germline V gene sequence: CDR1 MNHNY, CDR2 SVGAGI (reference sequence).